This paragraph reports one T cell receptor beta chain. The antigen remains unidentified. Germline lookup yields CDR1 SGHKS and CDR2 YYEKEE (reference sequence). With 10 bases clipped from V and 13 bases from J, the junction kept 15 bases outside the gene matches. The CDR3 spans 13 residues. The data belong to a study of shared clonotypes between healthy human individuals. Study conclusions and caveats: Generally, estimated richness proved larger in naive subsets than it did in memory subsets.

TCRdb keeps only in-frame clones here, not all; method: immunoSEQ multiplex PCR. Of under 1,900,000 clones listed, 98% are singletons. This chain joins TRBV5-5 and TRBJ2-3; TRBD2 aligns across 10 bases. Sequences were obtained from naive CD4+ T cells sorted from blood. The subset was: CD45RA+ positively selected. The receptor's source is a man aged 30-40 years in good health. CDR3: CASDRTSGLAEYF. The CDR3 DNA reads as TGTGCCTCCGATCGGACTAGCGGCCTCGCGGAGTATTTT.